A selection of T cell receptor beta chains follows, all from one sample in a study of blood T cell repertoires in COVID-19. Generated by immunoSEQ multiplex PCR, the TCRdb table keeps only in-frame clones and is missing some. Of approximately 80,000 clones in the sample, 88% were seen once. Source material: peripheral blood. The receptors originated from an elderly woman with acute or convalescent COVID-19. Each CDR3 is given with its conserved first and last residue. The D gene is left open where the match is weak. Not every row has a clone size; where given, it reads once, few, many or a size class.

clone_size	v_call	j_call	d_call	cdr3_nt	cdr3_aa
NA	TRBV10-3	TRBJ2-4	TRBD1	TGTGCCATCAGTGAGAAGGCAGGGGGCGGCCCCAAAAACATTCAGTACTTC	CAISEKAGGGPKNIQYF
NA	TRBV9	TRBJ2-1	TRBD2	TGTGCCAGCAGCGTGTCCGGGACTAGCTCCAATGAGCAGTTCTTC	CASSVSGTSSNEQFF
NA	TRBV7-2	TRBJ2-2	NA	TGTGCCAGCAGCTTATTTCAGGGGAACACCGGGGAGCTGTTTTTT	CASSLFQGNTGELFF
NA	TRBV15	TRBJ1-1	NA	TGTGCCACCCAGCAGGAATCTGAAGCTTTCTTT	CATQQESEAFF
NA	TRBV9	TRBJ1-2	NA	TGTGCCAGCAGCAGATCAGGGCCATCGCACTATGGCTACACCTTC	CASSRSGPSHYGYTF
NA	TRBV7-8	TRBJ2-1	TRBD2	TGTGCCAGCAGCTCATCCCCAGCGGGGGGCCGTTTGAATGAGCAGTTCTTC	CASSSSPAGGRLNEQFF
NA	TRBV7-3	TRBJ1-6	TRBD1	TGTGCCAGCAGCTTAGGCGGGACAGGGAATTCACCCCTCCACTTT	CASSLGGTGNSPLHF
NA	TRBV20-1	TRBJ1-2	NA	TGCAGTGCTAGTATAATCCCAGGGAACTATGGCTACACCTTC	CSASIIPGNYGYTF
NA	TRBV11-2	TRBJ2-7	TRBD1	TGTGCCAGCAGCTTAGATCCACCGGGACAGCCGTACGAGCAGTACTTC	CASSLDPPGQPYEQYF
once	TRBV5-5	TRBJ2-5	NA	TGTGCCAGCAGCTCTCGACAGAACCAAGAGACCCAGTACTTC	CASSSRQNQETQYF
NA	TRBV5-5	TRBJ2-6	NA	TGTGCCAGCAGCCGGAGCTCTGGGGCCAACGTCCTGACTTTC	CASSRSSGANVLTF
NA	TRBV6-2/TRBV6-3	TRBJ2-7	TRBD1	TGTGCCAGCAGTTACGAAGGGACAGGGGCCTACGAGCAGTACTTC	CASSYEGTGAYEQYF
NA	TRBV19	TRBJ2-1	TRBD2	TGTGCCAGTAATCAGCGGGAGAGAGGTGAGCAGTTCTTC	CASNQRERGEQFF
NA	TRBV6-6	TRBJ1-6	NA	TGTGCCAGCCTCGGGACGGGGAGGACGTCACCCCTCCACTTT	CASLGTGRTSPLHF
once	TRBV19	TRBJ2-1	TRBD2	TGTGCCGCCGGGACTAGAACCTACAATGAGCAGTTCTTC	CAAGTRTYNEQFF
NA	TRBV6-6	TRBJ2-3	TRBD1	TGTGCCAGCAGTCTAGGACAGGGTGGTACAGATACGCAGTATTTT	CASSLGQGGTDTQYF
once	TRBV18	TRBJ2-3	NA	TGTGCCAGCTCACCGGAAAGAAACGGGGATACGCAGTATTTT	CASSPERNGDTQYF
few	TRBV6-2/TRBV6-3	TRBJ1-2	TRBD1	TGTGCCAGCAGTGTGGACAGGGTGCGTTACTATGGCTACACCTTC	CASSVDRVRYYGYTF
NA	TRBV2	TRBJ1-1	NA	TGTGCCAGCAGTGCTGGACAGAACACTGAAGCTTTCTTT	CASSAGQNTEAFF
NA	TRBV9	TRBJ1-2	TRBD1	TGTGCCAGCAGCGTGGACAGGGGGGATGGCTACACCTTC	CASSVDRGDGYTF
NA	TRBV6-5	TRBJ1-1	NA	TGTGCCAGCATGAGAATTGTGAACACTGAAGCTTTCTTT	CASMRIVNTEAFF
NA	TRBV4-2	TRBJ1-3	TRBD1	TGTGCCAGCAGCCAAGATGCCCGGACAGGGATTAGTGGAAACACCATATATTTT	CASSQDARTGISGNTIYF
NA	TRBV27	TRBJ2-3	TRBD2	TGTGCCAGCAGGAGGCTAGCGGGATTTGCAGATACGCAGTATTTT	CASRRLAGFADTQYF
once	TRBV4-1	TRBJ1-3	TRBD1	TGCGCCAGCAGCCAGGAGACAGGGACTGGAAACACCATATATTTT	CASSQETGTGNTIYF
NA	TRBV7-2	TRBJ2-2	TRBD2	TGTGCCAGCAGCTTAATGGGACTAGCGGGACTGAGCGGGGAGCTGTTTTTT	CASSLMGLAGLSGELFF
NA	TRBV6-5	TRBJ2-5	NA	TGTGCCAGCAGTTCACAGCAGGGAAATCAAGAGACCCAGTACTTC	CASSSQQGNQETQYF
once	TRBV6-1	TRBJ2-1	NA	TGTGCCAGCAGTGAAGCGCTCCGAGGCTTCTTC	CASSEALRGFF
NA	TRBV15	TRBJ2-7	TRBD1	TGTGCCACCAGCAGGGAAAGGGGCAGGGGGCCGGACGAGCAGTACTTC	CATSRERGRGPDEQYF
NA	TRBV7-9	TRBJ2-2	TRBD1	TGTGCCAGCAGCTCGGGACAGGAGACCGGGGAGCTGTTTTTT	CASSSGQETGELFF
NA	TRBV5-1	TRBJ2-5	TRBD2	TGCGCCAGCGAGCGAATGGCGGGGGGTGGAGAGACCCAGTACTTC	CASERMAGGGETQYF